Following are 27 T cell receptor beta chains from one sample sequenced in a study of T cells after yellow fever vaccination. TCRdb recomputed calls from the 5' RACE reads with MiXCR, one row per CDR3 protein. Found here are some 300,000 distinct CDR3 sequences, around 3.6% of them singletons; the top ten hold 20% to 25%. The specimen comprised PBMCs, sampled on the day of the yellow fever booster vaccination. These TCRs come from a man younger than 35 who received the YFV17D yellow fever vaccine.

This clonotype was counted ten times or more. The V and J genes are TRBV28 and TRBJ2-7, with TRBD2 as a possible D gene (7 bases). Trimming stripped 4 bases from V and 1 base from J, with 11 bases between. The length of the CDR3 is 14 residues. Germline CDR1 reads MDHEN; CDR2 reads SYDVKM. The CDR3 bases are TGTGCCAGCAGTTGGGGGGGCGGTTCCTACGAGCAGTACGTC. Protein product: CASSWGGGSYEQYV.

This clonotype was seen repeatedly, ten times or more. This rearrangement joins TRBV5-6 to TRBJ2-5, with a tentative D call TRBD2 (6 bases). V was shortened by 0 bases and J by 4 bases, with 13 bases between the two germline ends. There are 15 residues in the CDR3. Germline CDR1 reads SGHDT; CDR2 reads YYEEEE. The CDR3 loop reads CASSLGLWRGETQYF. CDR3 in DNA: TGTGCCAGCAGCTTGGGGCTTTGGAGGGGAGAGACCCAGTACTTC. The variable domain in full, with the rest retrieved from reference TRBV5-6 and TRBJ2-5, is DAGVTQSPTHLIKTRGQQVTLRCSPKSGHDTVSWYQQALGQGPQFIFQYYEEEERQRGNFPDRFSGHQFPNYSSELNVNALLLGDSALYLCASSLGLWRGETQYFGPGTRLLVL.

The table lists this clonotype with many counts. V usage is TRBV4-1 and J usage is TRBJ2-3; TRBD2 is a possible D gene (7 bases). V was pared by 1 base and J by 5 bases, with 10 bases between. Germline V gene lookup returns CDR1 MGHRA and CDR2 YSYEKL. The CDR3 consists of 14 residues. The CDR3 coding sequence is TGCGCCAGCAGCCAAGGGAGGGGGGGAGATACGCAGTATTTT. Protein: CASSQGRGGDTQYF.

This clonotype was counted many times. The chain carries TRBV29-1 and TRBJ2-3, with TRBD2 as a possible D gene (5 bases). The germline V gene has CDR1 SQVTM and CDR2 ANQGSEA. This CDR3 comprises 14 residues. Trimming removed 6 bases from V and 2 bases from J, with 15 bases in between. In DNA, the CDR3 is TGCAGCGTCGAGGACTTAGCAGTCACAGATACGCAGTATTTT. It codes for CSVEDLAVTDTQYF.

This clonotype was recorded at least ten times. The chain employs TRBV6-6 and TRBJ2-7; 14 positions match TRBD2. Germline CDR1 is MNHNY and CDR2 is SVGAGI (reference sequence). CDR3 size: 17 residues. With 5 bases clipped from V and 2 bases from J, the junction kept 8 bases outside the gene matches. The CDR3 spells CASSALTSGGAPYEQYF. In DNA form, the CDR3 reads TGTGCCAGCAGTGCCCTGACTAGCGGGGGGGCCCCCTACGAGCAGTACTTC.

The rearrangement links TRBV5-1 to TRBJ2-5, with D possibly TRBD2 on 6 matching bases. CDR1 is SGHRS and CDR2 is YFSETQ in the germline V gene. Trimming took off 4 bases at V and 1 base at J, with 11 bases between the two ends. The CDR3 sequence is 14 residues long. CDR3 DNA: TGCGCCAGCAGCGTACTAGCTTCCCAAGAGACCCAGTACTTC. Protein: CASSVLASQETQYF.

This clonotype was counted a few times. The CDR3 sequence is CASSRGGYTF. CDR3 bases: TGTGCCAGCAGTCGGGGTGGCTACACCTTC. The chain links TRBV12-3 or TRBV12-4 to TRBJ1-2; no clear D gene. The CDR3 is 10 residues long. The V and J ends lost 5 bases and 7 bases respectively, with 5 bases between them.

This clonotype was recorded a few times. This chain uses TRBV20-1 with TRBJ1-2; the match to TRBD1 covers 11 bases. This CDR3 has 16 amino acids. Germline V gene sequence: CDR1 DFQATT, CDR2 SNEGSKA (reference sequence). Trimming took 6 bases from V and 3 from J; bases not matched to a gene: 12. Written as DNA, the CDR3 is TGCAGTGCCACTACCGGACAGGGGGCGCATCACTATGGCTACACCTTC. The encoded protein is CSATTGQGAHHYGYTF.

This clonotype was observed at least ten times. This chain links TRBV4-1 with TRBJ2-7, with D possibly called TRBD1 or TRBD2 (5 bases each). V was trimmed by 6 bases and J by 2 bases, leaving 26 bases between them. The germline V gene has CDR1 MGHRA and CDR2 YSYEKL. This CDR3 comprises 18 residues. This chain's CDR3 is CASSLHFRAGRVTYEQYV. The CDR3 region has the DNA TGCGCCAGCAGTCTACACTTTCGAGCAGGGAGAGTAACCTACGAGCAGTACGTC.

The J gene is TRBJ2-6, the V gene TRBV19, with D perhaps matching TRBD1 (5 bases). There are 15 residues in the CDR3. Germline lookup yields CDR1 LNHDA and CDR2 SQIVND (reference sequence). The germline V and J ends were trimmed by 10 bases and 2 bases, with 15 bases remaining between them. CDR3 sequence (DNA): TGTGCCACCGCGGACATAGTGGCTGGGGCCAACGTCCTGACTTTC. As protein: CATADIVAGANVLTF.

This clonotype was found many times. The V call is TRBV20-1, the J call TRBJ1-6, with a tentative D call TRBD1 (6 bases). Germline V gene data show CDR1 as DFQATT and CDR2 as SNEGSKA (reference sequence). The CDR3 consists of 15 residues. The V end was cut by 3 bases, the J end by 6 bases, with 15 bases between. The CDR3 spells CSARPGGVSNSPLHF. CDR3 coding DNA: TGCAGTGCTAGGCCCGGGGGCGTCTCTAATTCACCCCTCCACTTT.

This clonotype was seen at least ten times. This chain connects TRBV5-8 to TRBJ2-3, with a weak D call TRBD2 (6 bases). V dropped 0 bases and J dropped 6 bases, with 14 bases sitting between them. This CDR3 is built from 15 residues. CDR1 is SGHTS and CDR2 is YDEGEE in the germline V gene. The CDR3 DNA follows: TGTGCCAGCAGCTTGGTGGGGGGACTTGTTGATACGCAGTATTTT. It yields the protein CASSLVGGLVDTQYF.

This clonotype was seen at least ten times. The chain has TRBV9 and TRBJ2-6, with D perhaps TRBD1 or TRBD2 (6 bases each). Looked up from germline, CDR1 is SGDLS and CDR2 is YYNGEE. Deletions cut 0 bases from V and 5 bases from J, with 9 bases between. The CDR3 length is 15 residues. Here the CDR3 reads CASSVAGARANVLTF. The DNA for the CDR3 is TGTGCCAGCAGCGTAGCGGGGGCTCGGGCCAACGTCCTGACTTTC.

At least ten counts were recorded for this clonotype. This CDR3 is CASSPPAGSGNTIYF. DNA for the CDR3: TGTGCCAGCTCACCACCGGCGGGTTCTGGAAACACCATATATTTT. The V call is TRBV18, the J call TRBJ1-3; D is unresolved. V was clipped by 0 bases and J by 1 base, with 7 bases between them. The CDR3 is 15 amino acids. Per the germline V gene, CDR1 is KGHSH and CDR2 is LQKENI.

This clonotype was detected ten times or more. The gene calls are TRBV19 and TRBJ2-4, with TRBD2 matching 7 bases. The germline CDR1 and CDR2 sequences are LNHDA and SQIVND (reference sequence). CDR3 size: 13 residues. With V trimmed by 5 bases and J by 9 bases, 7 bases remained unmatched. The CDR3 here is CASSPGLVGIQYF. The CDR3, as DNA: TGTGCCAGTAGTCCAGGACTAGTCGGCATTCAGTACTTC.

This clonotype was observed many times. The chain's CDR3 is CASSSGGFEAFF. CDR3 nucleotides: TGTGCCAGCAGCTCAGGGGGCTTCGAAGCTTTCTTT. J is TRBJ1-1 and V is TRBV7-9; 8 bases fit TRBD1. The V gene end was trimmed by 4 bases and the J gene end by 8 bases; junction bases not matched to a gene: 3. This CDR3 comprises 12 residues. CDR1 and CDR2 (germline): SEHNR, FQNEAQ (reference sequence).

This clonotype has at least ten counts. The rearrangement uses TRBV6-4 and TRBJ2-4; the match to TRBD2 covers 12 bases. From germline, CDR1 is MRHNA and CDR2 SNTAGT. The V segment lost 5 bases and the J segment 4 bases; nucleotides outside the gene matches: 3. The CDR3 has 15 amino acids. The CDR3 reads CASSPTSGGKNIQYF. In DNA form, the CDR3 reads TGTGCCAGCAGTCCGACTAGCGGGGGAAAAAACATTCAGTACTTC.

The chain combines TRBV9 with TRBJ2-3; 12 bases agree with TRBD1. Germline CDR1 reads SGDLS; CDR2 reads YYNGEE. This CDR3 region has 16 residues. The junction had 5 bases not matched to a gene; V was cut back by 2 bases and J by 4 bases. This CDR3 is CASSVFGDRGPDTQYF. In DNA form, the CDR3 reads TGTGCCAGCAGCGTGTTCGGGGACAGGGGGCCAGATACGCAGTATTTT.

This clonotype has only a few counts. This chain connects TRBV10-3 to TRBJ1-5; no definite D call. V lost 9 bases and J 4 bases, leaving 16 bases between the germline ends. The CDR3 covers 14 residues. CDR1 ENHRY and CDR2 SYGVKD come from the germline V gene. The CDR3 DNA reads TGTGCCATAGGACGGCCAGGAGGGAATCAGCCCCAGCATTTT. Amino acid sequence: CAIGRPGGNQPQHF.

This clonotype was recorded at least ten times. J is TRBJ2-7 and V is TRBV5-1; tentatively, D is TRBD1 (5 bases). Trimming took off 5 bases at V and 1 base at J, with 16 bases between the two ends. This CDR3 spans 15 amino acids. The germline CDR1 and CDR2 sequences are SGHRS and YFSETQ. CDR3 coding DNA: TGCGCCAGCAGTCGGACCCAGGGCAGTTCCTACGAGCAGTACTTC. Residues: CASSRTQGSSYEQYF.

In its sample, this clonotype was seen a few times. V and J are TRBV12-3 or TRBV12-4 and TRBJ2-3; possibly TRBD2 for D (6 bases). The length of the CDR3 is 14 residues. V lost 5 bases and J 13 bases, leaving 22 bases between the germline ends. CDR3 protein: CASSPGTGLLREYF. CDR3 DNA sequence: TGTGCCAGCAGTCCGGGAACGGGACTCCTTAGAGAGTATTTT.

V is TRBV6-5 and J is TRBJ1-1; TRBD1 might be the D (6 bases). The CDR3 totals 17 residues. The germline V and J ends were trimmed by 4 bases and 0 bases, with 18 bases remaining between them. The germline V gene has CDR1 MNHEY and CDR2 SVGAGI. The CDR3 coding sequence is TGTGCCAGCAGTTTCAAGGGGGGGGCTTTTATGAACACTGAAGCTTTCTTT. Its protein is CASSFKGGAFMNTEAFF.

There are a few counts of this clonotype. This sequence joins TRBV6-5 and TRBJ1-5; possibly TRBD1 for D (5 bases). CDR3 length: 15 amino acids. The ends were cut back, 6 bases at V and 2 bases at J, with 14 bases in the middle. Germline V gene sequence: CDR1 MNHEY, CDR2 SVGAGI. Here the CDR3 DNA reads TGTGCCAGCAGCCACGGGGCAGGTGGCAATCAGCCCCAGCATTTT. This encodes CASSHGAGGNQPQHF.

This clonotype was counted at least ten times. This chain joins TRBV11-2 and TRBJ2-7; D is uncertain. The CDR3 contains 15 residues. V dropped 1 base and J dropped 0 bases, with 10 bases sitting between them. Germline V gives CDR1 SGHAT, CDR2 FQNNGV. CDR3 nucleotide sequence: TGTGCCAGCAGCTTAGCGAGATTTAGCTCCTACGAGCAGTACGTC. It is translated as CASSLARFSSYEQYV.

This clonotype was observed many times. The chain employs TRBV25-1 and TRBJ1-4, with 9 bases fitting TRBD1. Germline V gene lookup returns CDR1 MGHDK and CDR2 SYGVNS. The V and J ends lost 5 bases and 8 bases, in that order; junction bases with no gene match: 9. The CDR3 length is 15 residues. CDR3 DNA sequence: TGTGCCAGCAGTATCTCCGGGACAGGGACCGAAAAACTGTTTTTT. Encoded protein: CASSISGTGTEKLFF.

The chain is built from TRBV5-1 and TRBJ2-7; TRBD1 agrees at 11 bases. Per the germline V gene, CDR1 is SGHRS and CDR2 is YFSETQ. V lost 5 bases to trimming and J lost 7 bases; unmatched junction nucleotides: 5. CDR3 length: 13 amino acids. CDR3 bases: TGCGCCAGCAGAGGGACAGGGGGTTCAGAGCAGTACTTC. Encoded protein: CASRGTGGSEQYF.

This clonotype was found many times. This chain uses TRBV27 with TRBJ2-7; 10 positions agree with TRBD1. J gave up 5 bases and V 0 bases, and 7 bases lay outside the gene matches. Germline V gene lookup returns CDR1 MNHEY and CDR2 SMNVEV (reference sequence). The CDR3 consists of 16 residues. For the CDR3, the DNA is TGTGCCAGCAGTTTATCACCCCCAGGGACAGGGGACGAGCAGTACTTC. Its translation is CASSLSPPGTGDEQYF.